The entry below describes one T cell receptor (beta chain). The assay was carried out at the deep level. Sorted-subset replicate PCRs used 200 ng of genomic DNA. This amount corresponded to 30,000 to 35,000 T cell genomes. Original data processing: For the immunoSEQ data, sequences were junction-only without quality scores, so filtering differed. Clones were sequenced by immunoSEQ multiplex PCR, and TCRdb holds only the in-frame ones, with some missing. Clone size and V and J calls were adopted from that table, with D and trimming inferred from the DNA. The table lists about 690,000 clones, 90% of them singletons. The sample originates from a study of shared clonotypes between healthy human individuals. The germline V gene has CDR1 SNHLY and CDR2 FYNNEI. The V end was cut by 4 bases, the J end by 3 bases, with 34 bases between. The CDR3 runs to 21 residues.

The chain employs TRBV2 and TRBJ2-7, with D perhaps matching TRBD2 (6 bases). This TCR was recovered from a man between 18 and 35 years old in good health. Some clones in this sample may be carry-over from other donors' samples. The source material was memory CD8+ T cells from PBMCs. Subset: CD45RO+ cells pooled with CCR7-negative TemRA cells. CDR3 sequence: CASSVVSARDLSRRGYYEQYF. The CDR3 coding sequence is TGTGCCAGCAGTGTAGTCTCTGCCCGGGACCTTTCCCGGCGGGGTTACTACGAGCAGTACTTC.